This TCR beta chain is drawn from a study of blood T cell repertoires in COVID-19. Study summary: Acute and convalescent COVID-19 specimens originated in the United States, Italy and Spain. PBMCs, B-cell-depleted T cells, or T cells provided the cDNA or gDNA that made up the material.

Under the authors' procedure: Estimates of nucleated cell counts were drawn from the amplification of reference gene primers. Profiled with immunoSEQ multiplex PCR; TCRdb holds only in-frame clones, not every one. That table furnishes V, J and clone size, whereas the DNA furnished D and trimming. The sample has 310,000 or so clones; about 84% are singletons. Germline V gene data show CDR1 as KGHSH and CDR2 as LQKENI. This CDR3 is built from 13 residues. V lost 3 bases to trimming and J lost 2 bases, with 8 bases between them. The sequenced sample consisted of peripheral blood. The sequence was collected from a woman aged 45-65 years with acute or convalescent COVID-19. The V call is TRBV18, the J call TRBJ2-7; possible D gene TRBD2, 6 bases. In nucleotides, the CDR3 is TGTGCCAGCTCACCGGGGGAGGCCTACGAGCAGTACTTC. Protein: CASSPGEAYEQYF.